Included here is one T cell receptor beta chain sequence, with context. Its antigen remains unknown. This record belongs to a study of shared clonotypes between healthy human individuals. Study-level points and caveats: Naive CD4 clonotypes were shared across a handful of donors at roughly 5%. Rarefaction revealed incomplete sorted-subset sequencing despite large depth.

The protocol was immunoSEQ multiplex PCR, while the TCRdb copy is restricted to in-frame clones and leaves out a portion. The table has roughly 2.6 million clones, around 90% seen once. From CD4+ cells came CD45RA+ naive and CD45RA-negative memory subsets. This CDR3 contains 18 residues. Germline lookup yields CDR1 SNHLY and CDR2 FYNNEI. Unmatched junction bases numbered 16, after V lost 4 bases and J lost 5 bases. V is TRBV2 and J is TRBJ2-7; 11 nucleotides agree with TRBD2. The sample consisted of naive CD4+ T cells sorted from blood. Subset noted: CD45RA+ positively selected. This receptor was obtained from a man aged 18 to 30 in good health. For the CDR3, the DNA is TGTGCCAGCAGTGCGGCTTGGTGTAGCGGGAGGGTCACGGACGAGCAGTACTTC. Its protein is CASSAAWCSGRVTDEQYF.